The T cell receptor (beta chain) described here comes from a study of T-cell memory formation after mild COVID-19. Germline CDR1 SQVTM, CDR2 ANQGSEA. Trimming cost V 0 bases and J 6 bases, with 2 bases left between them. The length of the CDR3 is 10 residues. TCRdb reprocessed the 5' RACE reads with MiXCR, giving one entry per CDR3 protein. This table holds around 510,000 distinct CDR3 sequences, roughly 22% found once. V gene TRBV29-1 combines with J gene TRBJ1-1; D is uncertain. The clonotype originates from an adult woman who had mild COVID-19 (a few samples of this study predate the infection). Cell type and time point are not known. Input material: PBMCs or a T cell subset sorted from them (not recorded which). CDR3 in amino acids: CSVEDAEAFF. CDR3 nucleotide sequence: TGCAGCGTTGAAGATGCTGAAGCTTTCTTT.